This T cell receptor (beta chain) was obtained from a study of T cell responses to AZD1222 COVID-19 vaccine. About this clone itself: Antigen specificity is unknown.

The germline V gene encodes CDR1 KGHSY and CDR2 FQNENV. This CDR3 contains 19 residues. V shed 4 bases, J shed 7 bases, and the junction held 18 bases outside the gene matches. Notes on the study in general: Vaccine-related CD4 TCRs covered spike, predominating at 160-218 and 743-854. Increased Spike-specific TCR breadth and depth were observed after two AZD1222 doses.

Sequencing used immunoSEQ multiplex PCR; TCRdb keeps in-frame clones, though not all of them. In the table there are about 130,000 clones, 85% to 95% of which are singletons. Pooled together were second doses at about 4 or about 12 weeks. The source material was peripheral blood, sampled 28 days after the second AZD1222 dose. The TCR originated in an adult who received the AZD1222 COVID-19 vaccine. This sequence joins TRBV16 and TRBJ2-6; 8 positions match TRBD1. The CDR3 nucleotides are TGTGCCAGCAGCCCCCGAACAGGGGACAGGAAGTCCGGAGCCAACGTCCTGACTTTC. This translates into CASSPRTGDRKSGANVLTF.